The text below deals with one TCR beta chain. The CDR3 extends over 12 amino acids. Germline V gene lookup returns CDR1 SQVTM and CDR2 ANQGSEA. V lost 6 bases and J lost 6, with 15 bases in between. Data came from immunoSEQ multiplex PCR; TCRdb stores just in-frame clones and leaves some out. Here the sample spans nearly 2 million clones, approximately 95% being singletons. CD8 cells regarded as naive lacked CD45RO, were positively chosen for CCR7, and omitted terminally differentiated effector memory CD45RA+ cells. This sample was included in a study of shared clonotypes between healthy human individuals.

The V and J genes are TRBV29-1 and TRBJ2-7; tentatively, D is TRBD1 (6 bases). The receptor was derived from a man between 18 and 29 years old in good health. Sequenced: naive CD8+ T cells sorted from blood. This CDR3 is CSVQLQGSEQYF. The CDR3 DNA is TGCAGCGTCCAATTACAGGGTTCCGAGCAGTACTTC.